Following are 10 T cell receptor beta chains from one sample sequenced in a study of CD8 T cells in Susac syndrome. It was with random hexamers that 0.5 to 1 ug RNA was reverse transcribed. Each CDR3 protein is one row after TCRdb ran MiXCR on the immunoSEQ multiplex PCR reads. Of 180,000 or so distinct CDR3 sequences detected, about 94% appear once; the ten largest clones hold approximately 0.1%. Sequenced: CD4+ T cells from PBMCs. The receptors here all came from a human donor in good health.

This chain links TRBV30 with TRBJ1-1; D is ambiguous. The V and J ends lost 4 bases and 0 bases respectively, with 6 bases between them. This CDR3 is built from 12 residues. The germline gives CDR1 GTSNPN, CDR2 SVGIG (reference sequence). DNA of the CDR3: TGTGCCTGGACAGCCATGAACACTGAAGCTTTCTTT. This gives the protein CAWTAMNTEAFF.

Worth noting for this clonotype: One end of the junction does not line up with germline, which may come from a read error. The chain combines TRBV15 with TRBJ2-7; no clear D gene. Germline CDR1 and CDR2: LNHNV and YYDKDF (reference sequence). The CDR3 has 9 residues. The CDR3 loop reads CATSIFVGF. The CDR3 bases are TGTGCCACCAGCATTTTTGTGGGATTC. The entire variable domain, with the rest obtained from reference TRBV15 and TRBJ2-7, is as follows: DAMVIQNPRYQVTQFGKPVTLSCSQTLNHNVMYWYQQKSSQAPKLLFHYYDKDFNNEADTPDNFQSRRPNTSFCFLDIRSPGLGDTAMYLCATSIFVGFGPGTRLTVT.

The chain carries TRBV2 and TRBJ2-5, with D possibly matching TRBD2 (5 bases). The CDR3 is 12 residues long. CDR1 SNHLY and CDR2 FYNNEI come from the germline V gene. The germline V and J ends were trimmed by 10 bases and 4 bases, with 13 bases remaining between them. CDR3 loop: CATGVVAETQYF. The DNA of the CDR3 is TGTGCCACCGGGGTAGTGGCAGAGACCCAGTACTTC.

The J gene is TRBJ2-1, the V gene TRBV7-9; D gene unclear. With 3 bases removed from V and 0 bases from J, the gap between germline ends came to 9 bases. The CDR3 extends over 15 amino acids. The germline V gene has CDR1 SEHNR and CDR2 FQNEAQ (reference sequence). CDR3 bases: TGTGCCAGCAGCTTCATCGGCCGCTCCTACAATGAGCAGTTCTTC. Protein sequence: CASSFIGRSYNEQFF.

The chain joins TRBV5-1 to TRBJ2-5; D is possibly TRBD1 or TRBD2 (5 bases each). Trimming removed 0 bases at V and 7 bases at J, with 10 bases between. The germline CDR1 and CDR2 sequences are SGHRS and YFSETQ. The CDR3 totals 13 residues. CDR3 in DNA: TGCGCCAGCAGCTTGGAGTTGAGGGGGACCCAGTACTTC. Amino acid sequence: CASSLELRGTQYF.

V is TRBV19 and J is TRBJ2-7; 10 nucleotides align to TRBD1. The CDR3 sequence is 17 residues long. CDR1 and CDR2 (germline): LNHDA, SQIVND (reference sequence). Unmatched junction bases numbered 13, after V lost 5 bases and J lost 3 bases. The CDR3 coding sequence is TGTGCCAGTAGTCCAGGACAGGGGGTTCTCCTGGACTACGAGCAGTACTTC. Translating it yields CASSPGQGVLLDYEQYF.

The rearrangement links TRBV20-1 to TRBJ2-1; D not certain. Looked up from germline, CDR1 is DFQATT and CDR2 is SNEGSKA (reference sequence). Trimming stripped 3 bases from V and 5 bases from J, with 5 bases between. This CDR3 comprises 11 residues. The CDR3 region has the DNA TGCAGTGCTAGTTGGAACAATGAGCAGTTCTTC. It specifies CSASWNNEQFF.

The chain joins TRBV5-1 to TRBJ2-7; D gene ambiguous. The V gene lost 0 bases and the J gene lost 2 bases, with 9 bases spanning the gap. Germline-derived CDR1 and CDR2 are SGHRS and YFSETQ. CDR3 length: 14 amino acids. The CDR3, as DNA: TGCGCCAGCAGCTTGGCTGGCAAAACCTACGAGCAGTACTTC. Protein: CASSLAGKTYEQYF.

The chain has TRBV2 and TRBJ2-1, with D maybe TRBD1 (7 bases). Germline V gene data show CDR1 as SNHLY and CDR2 as FYNNEI. V was clipped by 1 base and J by 7 bases, with 14 bases between them. This CDR3 is 15 amino acids long. CDR3 sequence reads: CASSEDWTGGNEQFF. CDR3 sequence (DNA): TGTGCCAGCAGTGAAGATTGGACAGGAGGGAATGAGCAGTTCTTC.

The rearrangement joins TRBV18 to TRBJ2-1; D remains unclear. The V gene's germline CDR1 is KGHSH and CDR2 LQKENI. Deletions cut 1 base from V and 0 bases from J, with 7 bases between. This CDR3 spans 15 amino acids. Here the CDR3 DNA reads TGTGCCAGCTCACCACAGACGAGCTCCTACAATGAGCAGTTCTTC. Its protein is CASSPQTSSYNEQFF.